A selection of T cell receptor beta chains follows, all from one sample in a study of technical replicates of blood from a few donors. Generated by immunoSEQ multiplex PCR, the TCRdb table keeps only in-frame clones and is missing some. The profile shows about 49,000 clones, 80% to 95% of them singletons. Sequences were obtained from PBMCs. The receptors originated from a human donor in good health. Some clones in this sample may be carry-over from other donors' samples. CDR3s include the opening cysteine and the closing phenylalanine or tryptophan.

CASSSPAGLMWAFF	TRBV19	TRBJ1-1
CASSGAGAEAFF	TRBV4-3	TRBJ1-1
CASSSLTGFIEAFF	TRBV5-6	TRBJ1-1
CASSLSRFGTPGNEQFF	TRBV11-3	TRBJ2-1
CASSEPRWFSTDTQYF	TRBV2	TRBJ2-3
CASSGDRVTDTQYF	TRBV6-5	TRBJ2-3
CASSFRAGTEAFF	TRBV7-9	TRBJ1-1
CASSPHISYEQYF	TRBV7-2	TRBJ2-7
CASSYSGGEYGYTF	TRBV6-5	TRBJ1-2
CAIGQGNYGYTF	TRBV10-3	TRBJ1-2
CASSLDNKNTGELFF	TRBV7-3	TRBJ2-2
CASSLSTSGATDTQYF	TRBV18	TRBJ2-3
CAISGLPSYNEQFF	TRBV10-3	TRBJ2-1
CATSRDFKTQYF	TRBV15	TRBJ2-5
CASSPQGASSTIYF	TRBV9	TRBJ1-3
CSVDGGPPDTQYF	TRBV29-1	TRBJ2-3
CASRLGLLSYEQYF	TRBV6-6	TRBJ2-7
CAISRTGGNSPLHF	TRBV6-1	TRBJ1-6
CASSFRSRDSYEQYF	TRBV7-9	TRBJ2-7
CASSLGDRGRSKELFF	TRBV5-4	TRBJ2-2
CASSARGSGGPNEQFF	TRBV6-1	TRBJ2-1
CASSVTGDTKTQYF	TRBV9	TRBJ2-5
CASGLVGGGFWVPYGYTF	TRBV12-5	TRBJ1-2
CASSDGTAFQETQYF	TRBV5-1	TRBJ2-5
CASSPGTGDFYGYTF	TRBV6-5	TRBJ1-2
CASGSSGRAPIEQYF	TRBV14	TRBJ2-7
CASSPLGGAYNQPQHF	TRBV18	TRBJ1-5
CASSQNRIEAETHYGYTF	TRBV14	TRBJ1-2
CASSVGGNAHSYTDTQYF	TRBV11-3	TRBJ2-3
CASSKWAGTDTQYF	TRBV5-6	TRBJ2-3
CASSPGQGATPLHF	TRBV2	TRBJ1-6
CASGLPGDTEAFF	TRBV12-5	TRBJ1-1
CASSELGDYEQYF	TRBV25-1	TRBJ2-7
CASSEATSEQDISYEQYF	TRBV2	TRBJ2-7
CASRTSDAQYF	TRBV4-2	TRBJ2-3
CASRDRGYEQYF	TRBV6-5	TRBJ2-7
CASSFSGSYTDTQYF	TRBV11-2	TRBJ2-3
CSVEQGTEAFF	TRBV29-1	TRBJ1-1
CASTPSRRKGTDTQYF	TRBV2	TRBJ2-3
CASSLAPSTNTGELFF	TRBV5-1	TRBJ2-2
CASSARGYGYTF	TRBV9	TRBJ1-2
CASSGTGGPYGYTF	TRBV6-5	TRBJ1-2
CASSPPRGQPSRGSSQETQYF	TRBV18	TRBJ2-5
CASSYRTSGSHWGTGELFF	TRBV7-9	TRBJ2-2
CASSSGHNYEQYF	TRBV7-3	TRBJ2-7
CASSSRTSGASDTQYF	TRBV5-1	TRBJ2-3
CASSRDGIGTEAFF	TRBV5-5	TRBJ1-1
CASSQVGTAYEQYF	TRBV4-1	TRBJ2-7
CAWSTGAPYEQYF	TRBV30	TRBJ2-7
CASSLQETQYF	TRBV7-9	TRBJ2-5
CAWSEEGGNQPQHF	TRBV30	TRBJ1-5
CASSQEFTGKETQYF	TRBV4-1	TRBJ2-5
CASSLRTGAYSNQPQHF	TRBV7-7	TRBJ1-5
CASKTTGTVNSPLHF	TRBV27	TRBJ1-6
CASSQAGQGMNTEAFF	TRBV7-8	TRBJ1-1
CASSFQGTSGFYEQYF	TRBV27	TRBJ2-7